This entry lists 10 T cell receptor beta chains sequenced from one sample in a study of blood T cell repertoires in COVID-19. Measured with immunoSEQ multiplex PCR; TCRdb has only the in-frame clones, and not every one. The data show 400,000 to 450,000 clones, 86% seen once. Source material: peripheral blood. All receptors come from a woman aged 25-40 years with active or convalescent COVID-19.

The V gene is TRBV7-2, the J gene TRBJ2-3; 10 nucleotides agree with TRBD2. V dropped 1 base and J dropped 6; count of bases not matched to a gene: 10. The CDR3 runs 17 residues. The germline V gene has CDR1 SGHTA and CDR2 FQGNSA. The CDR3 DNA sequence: TGTGCCAGCAGCTTAGTCCCTAGCGGGGGACGTGCGGATACGCAGTATTTT. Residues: CASSLVPSGGRADTQYF.

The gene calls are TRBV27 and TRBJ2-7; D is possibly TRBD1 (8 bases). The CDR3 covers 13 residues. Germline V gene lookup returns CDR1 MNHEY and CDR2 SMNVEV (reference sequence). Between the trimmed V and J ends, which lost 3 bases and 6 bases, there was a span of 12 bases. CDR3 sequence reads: CASSLGGTGEQYF. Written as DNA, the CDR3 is TGTGCCAGCAGTTTGGGGGGGACAGGCGAGCAGTACTTC.

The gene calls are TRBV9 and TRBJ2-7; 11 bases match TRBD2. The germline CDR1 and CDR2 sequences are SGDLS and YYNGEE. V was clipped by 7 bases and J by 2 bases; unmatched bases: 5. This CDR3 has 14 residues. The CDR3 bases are TGTGCCAGCGGGACTAGCGGCGATACCTACGAGCAGTACTTC. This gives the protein CASGTSGDTYEQYF.

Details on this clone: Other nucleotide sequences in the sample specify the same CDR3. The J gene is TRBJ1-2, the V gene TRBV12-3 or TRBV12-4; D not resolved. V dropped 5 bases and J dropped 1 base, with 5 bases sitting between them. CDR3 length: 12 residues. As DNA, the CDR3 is TGTGCCAGCAGTCCCGGTAACTATGGCTACACCTTC. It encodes CASSPGNYGYTF.

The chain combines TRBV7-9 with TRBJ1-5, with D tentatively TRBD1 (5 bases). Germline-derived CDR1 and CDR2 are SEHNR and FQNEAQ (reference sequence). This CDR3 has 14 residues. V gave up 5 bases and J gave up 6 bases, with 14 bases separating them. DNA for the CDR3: TGTGCCAGCAGCCCCCGCCAGGGTATTCAGCCCCAGCATTTT. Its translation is CASSPRQGIQPQHF.

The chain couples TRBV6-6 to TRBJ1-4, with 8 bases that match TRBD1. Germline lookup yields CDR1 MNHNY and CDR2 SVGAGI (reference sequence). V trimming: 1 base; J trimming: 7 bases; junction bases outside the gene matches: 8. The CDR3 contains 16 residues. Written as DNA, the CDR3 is TGTGCCAGCAGTTACTTTTCTCGACAGGGGAGTGAAAAACTGTTTTTT. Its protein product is CASSYFSRQGSEKLFF.

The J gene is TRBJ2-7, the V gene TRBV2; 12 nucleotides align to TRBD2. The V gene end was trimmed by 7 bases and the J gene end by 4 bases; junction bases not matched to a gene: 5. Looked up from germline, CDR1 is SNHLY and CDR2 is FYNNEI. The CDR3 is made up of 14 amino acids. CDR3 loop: CASIPTSGSYEQYF. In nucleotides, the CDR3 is TGTGCCAGCATCCCGACTAGCGGGAGTTACGAGCAGTACTTC.

The CDR3 is CASTRTVWDEKLFF. DNA of the CDR3: TGTGCCAGCACCCGGACAGTTTGGGATGAAAAACTGTTTTTT. This sequence joins TRBV6-5 and TRBJ1-4; a weak D match, TRBD1 (6 bases). The CDR3 totals 14 residues. Trimming took off 7 bases at V and 6 bases at J, with 15 bases between the two ends. Looked up from germline, CDR1 is MNHEY and CDR2 is SVGAGI.

CDR3 residues: CASSEPLANTGELFF. DNA for the CDR3: TGCGCCAGCAGTGAGCCCCTAGCGAACACCGGGGAGCTGTTTTTT. J is TRBJ2-2 and V is TRBV10-1; D gene ambiguous. Between the trimmed V and J ends, which lost 2 bases and 0 bases, there was a span of 7 bases. The CDR3 consists of 15 residues. From germline, CDR1 is WNHNN and CDR2 SYGVQD (reference sequence).

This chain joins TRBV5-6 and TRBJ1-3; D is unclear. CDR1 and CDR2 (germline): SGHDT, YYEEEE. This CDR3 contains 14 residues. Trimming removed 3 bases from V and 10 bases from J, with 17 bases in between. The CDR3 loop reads CASSWEGLGRTIYF. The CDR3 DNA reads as TGTGCCAGCAGCTGGGAGGGCTTAGGCAGAACCATATATTTT.